These 24 T cell receptor beta chains came from one sample sequenced in a study of CD8+ T cells in alopecia areata. Noted treatment: oral pan-JAK inhibitor, 5-10 mg twice daily. Extracted from the samples, RNA was reverse transcribed into cDNA to serve as the sequencing template. TCRdb's copy holds only in-frame clones and misses some; the assay was immunoSEQ multiplex PCR. The sample lists around 100,000 clones; 44% were seen once. This specimen was CD8+ T cells sorted from blood, taken at week 24, from a patient treated with tofacitinib. These receptors all come from a human donor with alopecia areata.

The V gene is TRBV5-1, the J gene TRBJ2-5; D tentatively fits TRBD1 or TRBD2 (5 bases each). Germline V gene data show CDR1 as SGHRS and CDR2 as YFSETQ. CDR3 size: 13 residues. V gave up 7 bases and J gave up 2 bases, with 12 bases separating them. CDR3 sequence: CASLGPEQETQYF. The CDR3 DNA follows: TGCGCCAGCTTGGGACCGGAGCAAGAGACCCAGTACTTC. Full variable domain (outside the CDR3, taken from reference TRBV5-1 and TRBJ2-5): KAGVTQTPRYLIKTRGQQVTLSCSPISGHRSVSWYQQTPGQGLQFLFEYFSETQRNKGNFPGRFSGRQFSNSRSEMNVSTLELGDSALYLCASLGPEQETQYFGPGTRLLVL.

Comments on this clone: At the DNA level, this CDR3 is encoded by other sequences in the same sample as well. The V call is TRBV5-1, the J call TRBJ2-7; D call uncertain. V was clipped by 0 bases and J by 4 bases, with 2 bases between them. The germline V gene has CDR1 SGHRS and CDR2 YFSETQ. This CDR3 region has 11 residues. The CDR3 is CASSLGYEQYF. DNA for the CDR3: TGCGCCAGCAGCTTGGGGTACGAGCAGTACTTC.

The genes are TRBV6-5 and TRBJ2-3, with D unresolved. Trimming removed 1 base from V and 1 base from J, with 6 bases in between. Germline-derived CDR1 and CDR2 are MNHEY and SVGAGI. The CDR3 is 14 residues long. The CDR3, as DNA: TGTGCCAGCAGTTACTTCCGGGGCACAGATACGCAGTATTTT. Its translation is CASSYFRGTDTQYF.

The chain has TRBV7-9 and TRBJ2-7, with D unresolved. This CDR3 has 16 residues. V gave up 0 bases and J gave up 1 base, with 13 bases separating them. Germline assignment: CDR1 SEHNR and CDR2 FQNEAQ (reference sequence). Here the CDR3 reads CASSLAPGGESYEQYF. CDR3 bases: TGTGCCAGCAGCTTAGCTCCAGGTGGGGAATCCTACGAGCAGTACTTC.

The V gene is TRBV30, the J gene TRBJ1-3; no firm D call. Germline V gene lookup returns CDR1 GTSNPN and CDR2 SVGIG (reference sequence). V gave up 8 bases and J gave up 0 bases, with 20 bases separating them. This CDR3 region has 16 residues. The CDR3, as DNA: TGTGCCCCCCCATTTGGGCGGACTGACTCTGGAAACACCATATATTTT. Protein: CAPPFGRTDSGNTIYF.

This clone has only a few counts. The chain recombines TRBV2 with TRBJ2-7; no clear D gene. V was cut by 1 base and J by 4 bases, with 8 bases left in between. The germline CDR1 and CDR2 sequences are SNHLY and FYNNEI. This CDR3 has 13 amino acids. The CDR3 DNA reads as TGTGCCAGCAGTGAAGTACTTGGGTACGAGCAGTACTTC. This encodes CASSEVLGYEQYF.

This chain links TRBV30 with TRBJ2-5, with unresolved D. V was clipped by 0 bases and J by 5 bases, with 7 bases between them. Looked up from germline, CDR1 is GTSNPN and CDR2 is SVGIG (reference sequence). The CDR3 totals 12 residues. CDR3 bases: TGTGCCTGGAGTGTACAGATTGAGACCCAGTACTTC. Its translation is CAWSVQIETQYF.

The V call is TRBV4-1, the J call TRBJ2-1, with 7 bases aligning to TRBD1. CDR3 size: 12 residues. V was clipped by 8 bases and J by 3 bases; unmatched bases: 1. The germline V gene has CDR1 MGHRA and CDR2 YSYEKL. CDR3 DNA sequence: TGCGCCAGCGGGACAGACTACAATGAGCAGTTCTTC. This sequence encodes CASGTDYNEQFF.

CDR3 residues: CAWSFQGFTEAFF. The CDR3 DNA sequence: TGTGCCTGGAGTTTTCAGGGGTTCACTGAAGCTTTCTTT. The V and J genes are TRBV30 and TRBJ1-1, with D possibly matching TRBD1 (6 bases). The CDR3 sequence is 13 residues long. From germline, CDR1 is GTSNPN and CDR2 SVGIG (reference sequence). V lost 2 bases to trimming and J lost 4 bases, with 11 bases between them.

The rearrangement links TRBV25-1 to TRBJ2-7, with 7 bases aligning to TRBD1. In germline, CDR1 is MGHDK, CDR2 SYGVNS. The V and J ends lost 5 bases and 1 base, in that order; junction bases with no gene match: 2. The CDR3 has 13 amino acids. The CDR3 nucleotides read TGTGCCAGCAGTCAGGGACAGTCCTACGAGCAGTACTTC. It encodes CASSQGQSYEQYF.

The chain has TRBV9 and TRBJ2-2, with 7 nucleotides matching TRBD1. Germline V gives CDR1 SGDLS, CDR2 YYNGEE. This CDR3 has 16 amino acids. Losses at the gene ends were 4 bases for V and 4 bases for J; bases not matched to a gene: 10. CDR3 residues: CASSSRRGQSTGELFF. CDR3 DNA sequence: TGTGCCAGCAGCTCCCGACGGGGACAGTCCACCGGGGAGCTGTTTTTT.

V and J are TRBV20-1 and TRBJ2-3; no clear D gene. Trimming stripped 0 bases from V and 8 bases from J, with 3 bases between. This CDR3 has 10 residues. Germline CDR1 reads DFQATT; CDR2 reads SNEGSKA (reference sequence). The CDR3 bases are TGCAGTGCTAGAGACGGTACGCAGTATTTT. This codes for CSARDGTQYF.

This clone was observed a single time. The chain joins TRBV27 to TRBJ1-1; D gene unclear. Germline CDR1 is MNHEY and CDR2 is SMNVEV (reference sequence). Trimming removed 8 bases from V and 6 bases from J, with 10 bases in between. This CDR3 is built from 11 residues. CDR3 loop: CASGRGAEAFF. In DNA form, the CDR3 reads TGTGCCAGCGGTCGAGGCGCTGAAGCTTTCTTT.

This clone has only a few counts. The chain is built from TRBV7-8 and TRBJ1-1; D call uncertain. V was pared by 0 bases and J by 1 base, with 9 bases between. CDR1 and CDR2 from the germline V gene are SGHVS and FQNEAQ. The CDR3 runs 15 residues. In DNA form, the CDR3 reads TGTGCCAGCAGCTTAGCTTCGCAGCCGAACACTGAAGCTTTCTTT. Translated, it gives CASSLASQPNTEAFF.

This chain uses TRBV7-2 with TRBJ2-4; D is perhaps TRBD2 (5 bases). V was pared by 5 bases and J by 15 bases, with 20 bases between. The V gene's germline CDR1 is SGHTA and CDR2 FQGNSA. The CDR3 extends over 13 amino acids. Here the CDR3 DNA reads TGTGCCAGCAGCGAAGGTCCCGAAAAACGGGGGTACTTC. Translating it yields CASSEGPEKRGYF.

This clone has just a few counts. V and J are TRBV5-1 and TRBJ2-5; D gene unclear. The ends were cut back, 4 bases at V and 4 bases at J, with 11 bases in the middle. CDR3 length: 13 amino acids. Germline V lookup: CDR1 SGHRS, CDR2 YFSETQ. CDR3 protein: CASSLMRTETQYF. The CDR3 region has the DNA TGCGCCAGCAGCCTGATGAGGACAGAGACCCAGTACTTC.

This clone was counted between two and nine times. The genes are TRBV29-1 and TRBJ2-1; D is undetermined. The CDR3 runs 14 residues. With 2 bases removed from V and 4 bases from J, the gap between germline ends came to 12 bases. Germline CDR1 SQVTM, CDR2 ANQGSEA. The CDR3 DNA follows: TGCAGCGTTGAACTCGAAAGTGGATACAATGAGCAGTTCTTC. This translates into CSVELESGYNEQFF.

This chain links TRBV29-1 with TRBJ2-2; either TRBD1 or TRBD2 may fit D (6 bases each). This CDR3 spans 14 amino acids. Germline CDR1 and CDR2: SQVTM and ANQGSEA. Trimming shortened V by 4 bases and J by 5 bases, and 14 bases separated the two germline ends. In DNA form, the CDR3 reads TGCAGCGTTGGAGGAGGGGGAAGAACCGGGGAGCTGTTTTTT. It yields the protein CSVGGGGRTGELFF.

The rearrangement links TRBV7-8 to TRBJ2-7, with 11 bases identical to TRBD2. Germline CDR1 reads SGHVS; CDR2 reads FQNEAQ. The CDR3 has 14 amino acids. The junction had 6 bases not matched to a gene; V was cut back by 5 bases and J by 6 bases. This chain's CDR3 is CASSHTSGSGEQYF. The CDR3 DNA follows: TGTGCCAGCAGCCATACTAGCGGGAGTGGCGAGCAGTACTTC.

V usage is TRBV6-6 and J usage is TRBJ2-1; unclear D gene. Looked up from germline, CDR1 is MNHNY and CDR2 is SVGAGI (reference sequence). The CDR3 is 12 residues long. The ends were cut back, 2 bases at V and 7 bases at J, with 6 bases in the middle. The CDR3 nucleotides read TGTGCCAGCAGTTACCCTCGGAATGAGCAGTTCTTC. Its protein product is CASSYPRNEQFF.

This clone has a single count. The CDR3 bases are TGTGCCAGCAGCGTAGCTGCGGGAGGGCCGATCGATGAGCAGTTCTTC. It encodes CASSVAAGGPIDEQFF. This chain connects TRBV9 to TRBJ2-1; the match to TRBD2 covers 9 bases. J gave up 8 bases and V 0 bases, and 9 bases lay outside the gene matches. Germline-derived CDR1 and CDR2 are SGDLS and YYNGEE. The CDR3 loop spans 16 amino acids.

This clone appeared a few times. The CDR3 region is CASSFGSRNEQYF. The CDR3 bases are TGTGCCAGCAGCTTCGGATCCCGGAACGAGCAGTACTTC. This chain links TRBV11-2 with TRBJ2-7; D gene uncertain. Germline V lookup: CDR1 SGHAT, CDR2 FQNNGV. The ends were cut back, 3 bases at V and 5 bases at J, with 11 bases in the middle. This CDR3 has 13 amino acids.

The DNA for the CDR3 is TGTGCCAGCAGCCGGACGGCTTATAGCAATCAGCCCCAGCATTTT. Translating gives CASSRTAYSNQPQHF. J is TRBJ1-5 and V is TRBV2; no reliable D call. The CDR3 sequence is 15 residues long. The V end was cut by 6 bases, the J end by 0 bases, with 12 bases between. CDR1 and CDR2 (germline): SNHLY, FYNNEI. The full variable domain, with the rest looked up from reference TRBV2 and TRBJ1-5, is EPEVTQTPSHQVTQMGQEVILRCVPISNHLYFYWYRQILGQKVEFLVSFYNNEISEKSEIFDDQFSVERPDGSNFTLKIRSTKLEDSAMYFCASSRTAYSNQPQHFGDGTRLSIL.

This chain uses TRBV7-9 with TRBJ2-3, with TRBD2 matching 9 bases. Germline V gives CDR1 SEHNR, CDR2 FQNEAQ (reference sequence). Losses at the gene ends were 5 bases for V and 0 bases for J; bases not matched to a gene: 15. The CDR3 sequence is 19 residues long. CDR3 protein: CASSDSRGAGGTSTDTQYF. The CDR3 DNA reads as TGTGCCAGCAGCGACAGCCGAGGAGCGGGAGGTACTAGCACAGATACGCAGTATTTT.